The next 10 T cell receptor beta chains were all read from a single sample in a study of breast tumors, draining lymph nodes, adjacent tissues. The lymph nodes were axillary draining lymph nodes from breast cancer patients. TCRdb called the multiplex PCR reads again in MiXCR, with one record for every CDR3 protein. The sample holds 85,000 to 120,000 distinct CDR3 sequences, approximately 28% seen once. The sample comprised axillary lymph node tissue. Receptors were obtained from a female donor with breast cancer. Some clones in this sample may be carry-over from other donors' samples.

As regards this clonotype: The germline gene is not matched at one end of the junction; a read error may be the cause. The chain links TRBV6-4 to TRBJ2-3; the match to TRBD2 covers 8 bases. Germline assignment: CDR1 MRHNA and CDR2 SNTAGT. This CDR3 comprises 12 residues. The DNA for the CDR3 is TGTGCCTGCAGGCGGCCGGGAGGGACGCAGTATTTT. Translation gives CACRRPGGTQYF.

The chain couples TRBV7-9 to TRBJ2-7; D unresolved. CDR1 SEHNR and CDR2 FQNEAQ come from the germline V gene (reference sequence). CDR3 size: 14 residues. V was shortened by 5 bases and J by 2 bases, with 13 bases between the two germline ends. The CDR3 coding sequence is TGTGCCAGCAGCGTAGTAACCGGCACCTACGAGCAGTACTTC. Protein: CASSVVTGTYEQYF.

At least ten counts were recorded for this clonotype. This chain uses TRBV18 with TRBJ2-7, with unresolved D. The CDR3 contains 14 residues. Per the germline V gene, CDR1 is KGHSH and CDR2 is LQKENI. The V gene lost 3 bases and the J gene lost 2 bases, with 11 bases spanning the gap. The CDR3 bases are TGTGCCAGCTCACCTCAAAGCGTCACCTACGAGCAGTACTTC. It translates to CASSPQSVTYEQYF.

This clonotype was observed many times. V is TRBV27 and J is TRBJ2-6, with 9 bases identical to TRBD1. J lost 2 bases, V lost 2 bases, and 1 base had no gene match. This CDR3 spans 16 amino acids. Germline V gene data show CDR1 as MNHEY and CDR2 as SMNVEV (reference sequence). CDR3 bases: TGTGCCAGCAGTTTAGGGACAGGGACTGGGGCCAACGTCCTGACTTTC. This encodes CASSLGTGTGANVLTF. Supplemented by reference TRBV27 and TRBJ2-6, the full variable domain reads EAQVTQNPRYLITVTGKKLTVTCSQNMNHEYMSWYRQDPGLGLRQIYYSMNVEVTDKGDVPEGYKVSRKEKRNFPLILESPSPNQTSLYFCASSLGTGTGANVLTFGAGSRLTVL.

The genes are TRBV7-9 and TRBJ1-1; D gene uncertain. V lost 4 bases to trimming and J lost 1 base, with 16 bases between them. There are 16 residues in the CDR3. Germline V gene sequence: CDR1 SEHNR, CDR2 FQNEAQ (reference sequence). The DNA of the CDR3 is TGTGCCAGCAGCTCAGATAGTAGAGGTTGGAACACTGAAGCTTTCTTT. This translates into CASSSDSRGWNTEAFF.

This clonotype was observed many times. The V and J genes are TRBV27 and TRBJ2-5; no clear D. This CDR3 contains 14 residues. Germline values: CDR1 MNHEY, CDR2 SMNVEV (reference sequence). Trimming shortened V by 1 base and J by 1 base, and 7 bases separated the two germline ends. The CDR3 region has the DNA TGTGCCAGCAGTTTATTGGGATTCCAAGAGACCCAGTACTTC. Translating gives CASSLLGFQETQYF.

This clonotype was seen ten or more times. This rearrangement joins TRBV2 to TRBJ1-6; D gene unclear. Trimming stripped 6 bases from V and 2 bases from J, with 8 bases between. CDR3 length: 14 amino acids. Per germline, CDR1 SNHLY and CDR2 FYNNEI. CDR3 in DNA: TGTGCCAGCAGCGACGGCACCTATAATTCACCCCTCCACTTT. Translation gives CASSDGTYNSPLHF.

This clonotype has ten or more counts. V and J are TRBV5-4 and TRBJ2-5; D remains ambiguous. Deletions cut 0 bases from V and 5 bases from J, with 8 bases between. The CDR3 covers 13 residues. The germline V gene encodes CDR1 SGHNT and CDR2 YYREEE (reference sequence). CDR3 residues: CASSLVPLETQYF. CDR3 DNA: TGTGCCAGCAGCTTGGTACCTTTGGAGACCCAGTACTTC.

This clonotype was detected ten times or more. This rearrangement joins TRBV19 to TRBJ1-2; 12 positions match TRBD1. Trimming at V came to 7 bases and at J to 4 bases, leaving 13 bases not matched to a gene. CDR1 and CDR2 (germline): LNHDA, SQIVND (reference sequence). This CDR3 has 17 amino acids. For the CDR3, the DNA is TGTGCCAGTACTCAGGGGACAGGGGGCCCCCCTTCCTATGGCTACACCTTC. This translates into CASTQGTGGPPSYGYTF.

This clonotype showed up many times. This rearrangement joins TRBV7-9 to TRBJ2-3; a possible D gene is TRBD2 (6 bases). Germline CDR1 is SEHNR and CDR2 is FQNEAQ (reference sequence). The CDR3 consists of 13 residues. V shed 5 bases and J shed 6 bases, with 12 bases lying between them. Here the CDR3 DNA reads TGTGCCAGCAGCCAAGGGAGGTCCGATACGCAGTATTTT. Protein: CASSQGRSDTQYF.